These T cell receptor beta chains were read from a single sample in a study of blood T cells in healthy people across ages. Using its own MiXCR run on the 5' RACE reads, TCRdb lists one record per CDR3 protein. In the table there are under 800,000 distinct CDR3 sequences, roughly 44% of which are singletons. The sequencing input was blood. The receptors come from a woman aged 55-70 years in good health. Each CDR3 is given without its conserved first and last residue. The D gene is left open where the match is weak. Clone size is stated in some rows and not others, as once, few, many or a class when expanded.

d_call clone_size j_call v_call cdr3_aa
NA few TRBJ1-2 TRBV5-1 ASSLGPSGSGDNGYT
TRBD1 NA TRBJ2-7 TRBV12-3/TRBV12-4 ASSSTGGYYNEQY
NA NA TRBJ2-1 TRBV10-3 AISESSPGSDLDNEQF
TRBD2 few TRBJ2-7 TRBV7-2 ASSLAWEGSYEQY
TRBD1 few TRBJ1-5 TRBV6-5 ASSLTAIRTGLNQPQH
TRBD1 few TRBJ2-5 TRBV20-1 SATHPGQPSIGQY
TRBD1 NA TRBJ1-5 TRBV15 ATSRTTGDQPQH
TRBD2 few TRBJ2-1 TRBV19 ASSLRLAGGTGGEQF
TRBD2 once TRBJ2-3 TRBV11-1 ASSHPGSGADTQY
NA many TRBJ2-1 TRBV7-2 ASSSAPDLAYNEQF
TRBD1 NA TRBJ2-7 TRBV6-2/TRBV6-3 ASTRTGDEEQY
TRBD1 NA TRBJ1-2 TRBV29-1 SVTDRGGYGYT
NA NA TRBJ2-5 TRBV4-1 ASSQEVGHTLQETQY
NA NA TRBJ1-4 TRBV10-3 AISEQLNEKLF
NA NA TRBJ2-5 TRBV3-1 AGSHREKVETQY
NA NA NA TRBV2 ASSVSEGNYEQY
TRBD2 NA TRBJ2-3 TRBV11-2 ANSLLLANTDTQY
NA few TRBJ2-3 TRBV2 ASINRDPSTDTQY
NA NA TRBJ2-1 TRBV12-3/TRBV12-4 ASSLSPREQF
NA few TRBJ2-5 TRBV10-3 AIRGQETQY